This TCR beta chain derives from a study of technical replicates of blood from a few donors. J lost 0 bases, V lost 8 bases, and 9 bases had no gene match. The CDR3 extends over 17 amino acids. Germline V gives CDR1 MGHDK, CDR2 SYGVNS. The repertoire was sequenced with immunoSEQ multiplex PCR; TCRdb's copy has only in-frame clones and lacks some. Among 74,000 or so clones listed, around 92% were seen once. The chain carries TRBV25-1 and TRBJ2-7; 14 positions match TRBD2. The receptor's source is a human donor in good health. The sample comprised T cells isolated from PBMCs. The CDR3 DNA reads as TGTGCCAGCTCGACTAGCGGGAGGGCCTTGAGCTCCTACGAGCAGTACTTC. Protein product: CASSTSGRALSSYEQYF.